The T cell receptor beta chain under discussion was sequenced for a study of Tregs in tolerant kidney transplant recipients. Germline assignment: CDR1 SQVTM and CDR2 ANQGSEA. This CDR3 contains 14 residues. The V end lost 5 bases, the J end lost 7 bases, and 17 bases lay between the germline ends. Using immunoSEQ multiplex PCR, the repertoire was profiled, and TCRdb retains in-frame clones only, with some absent. The table records about 77,000 clones, 95% to 98% of them present only once. There are a few counts of this clone. The receptor was derived from a human donor who received a combined kidney and bone marrow transplant. Sequenced here: CD4+ T cells from blood, sampled before the transplant. This rearrangement joins TRBV29-1 to TRBJ2-2, with D unresolved. The CDR3 loop is CSVLLQLLGGELFF. The CDR3 nucleotides read TGCAGCGTTCTTTTACAGCTGCTGGGCGGGGAGCTGTTTTTT.